These T cell receptor beta chains were read from a single sample in a study of cytomegalovirus exposure and HLA in healthy donors. The method was immunoSEQ multiplex PCR; TCRdb's version includes in-frame clones alone and lacks a portion of them. The table shows 120,000 or so clones, with around 80% occurring only once. The sequencing input was PBMCs. These receptors all stem from a female donor in good health and CMV-seronegative. Each CDR3 is given with its conserved first and last residue. A D gene is named only where the DNA matches it firmly. Some rows mark clone size as missing; the rest say once, few, many or name a class of expanded clone.

clone_size	d_call	j_call	v_call	cdr3_nt	cdr3_aa
few	TRBD1	TRBJ1-2	TRBV6-5	TGTGCCAGCAGTTTACAGGGGGGCTATGGCTACACCTTC	CASSLQGGYGYTF
.	.	TRBJ2-1	TRBV27	TGTGCCAGCAGTTTATCGGAGGCGTTGCGGCAGGATGAGCAGTTCTTC	CASSLSEALRQDEQFF
.	TRBD1	TRBJ2-1	TRBV19	TGTACCAGTAGGGTTCGGGGGACAGGGTATGAGCAGTTCTTC	CTSRVRGTGYEQFF
.	TRBD1	TRBJ2-7	TRBV4-2	TGTGCCAGCAGCCAAGAATACCGGGACAGGCCCCACGAGCAGTACTTC	CASSQEYRDRPHEQYF
.	TRBD2	TRBJ2-1	TRBV7-9	TGTGCCAGCAGCCAACCGCGCCTAGCGGGGGTAAACAATGAGCAGTTCTTC	CASSQPRLAGVNNEQFF
.	.	TRBJ1-5	TRBV5-6	TGTGCCAGCAGCTTGGGATACAGGTCCAATCAGCCCCAGCATTTT	CASSLGYRSNQPQHF
.	.	TRBJ1-2	TRBV5-4	TGTGCCAGCAGCCCCCCAGGGTACGTCGATGGCTACACCTTC	CASSPPGYVDGYTF
few	.	TRBJ1-4	TRBV30	TGTGCCTGGAGTGGTGTACAGGGAGCCACTAATGAAAAACTGTTTTTT	CAWSGVQGATNEKLFF
.	.	TRBJ2-7	TRBV2	TGTGCCAGCAAGTTTACAGGGTCGGACGAGCAGTACTTC	CASKFTGSDEQYF
.	.	TRBJ2-1	TRBV7-8	TGTGCCAGCAGCCGCCGGCGCACCACTCCTAGCAATGAGCAGTTCTTC	CASSRRRTTPSNEQFF
.	TRBD2	TRBJ2-1	TRBV9	TGTGCCAGCAGAAGCGGGAGGGGTCAAGGTGAGCAGTTCTTC	CASRSGRGQGEQFF
few	.	TRBJ1-5	TRBV2	TGTGCCAGCGAACAGGGCCCCCTCAATCAGCCCCAGCATTTT	CASEQGPLNQPQHF
.	.	TRBJ2-4	TRBV19	TGTGCCAGTAGTACTGGGACATCGCTAGCCAAAAACATTCAGTACTTC	CASSTGTSLAKNIQYF
.	.	TRBJ2-5	TRBV7-9	TGTGCCAGCAGCTTAGTAGGTGGAGGGGTTGGGAAGACCCAGTACTTC	CASSLVGGGVGKTQYF
.	.	TRBJ2-7	TRBV13	TGTGCCAGCAGCTTTGGCTCACCTTACGAGCAGTACTTC	CASSFGSPYEQYF
.	.	TRBJ1-1	TRBV6-1	TGTGCCAGCAGTGAAGAAGGCAGGGGAGCTTTCTTT	CASSEEGRGAFF
.	.	TRBJ2-3	TRBV2	TGTGCCAGCGGGAGGATGGGCACAGATACGCAGTATTTT	CASGRMGTDTQYF
.	.	TRBJ2-3	TRBV15	TGTGCCACCAGCAGCCTAAATCAACCGCAGTATTTT	CATSSLNQPQYF
few	.	TRBJ2-5	TRBV2	TGTGCCAGCAGTAGACAGCCAAAAGAGACCCAGTACTTC	CASSRQPKETQYF